One sample yielded the 10 T cell receptor beta chains listed below, sequenced in a study of spatial heterogeneity in lung cancer. TCRdb recomputed calls from the 5' RACE reads with MiXCR, one row per CDR3 protein. The sample lists roughly 5,000 distinct CDR3 sequences, about 28% occurring once. Noted time point: sample taken at primary tumor resection. Study-level results: The number of expanded tumor alpha and beta chains correlated with mutation number.

No antigen has been assigned to these receptors. The source material was lung tumor tissue, sampled at surgery. These receptors were taken from a male donor with early-stage non-small cell lung cancer.

The V gene is TRBV20-1, the J gene TRBJ2-2, with no clear D. Germline loops: CDR1 DFQATT, CDR2 SNEGSKA (reference sequence). CDR3 length equals 14 residues. V was cut by 3 bases and J by 1 base, with 9 bases left in between. The CDR3 region is CSARGTVNTGELFF. CDR3 in DNA: TGCAGTGCTAGGGGCACTGTGAACACCGGGGAGCTGTTTTTT.

This clonotype was seen ten or more times. The genes are TRBV7-2 and TRBJ2-5; D call uncertain. Trimming stripped 2 bases from V and 5 bases from J, with 3 bases between. The germline gives CDR1 SGHTA, CDR2 FQGNSA. There are 11 residues in the CDR3. CDR3 bases: TGTGCCAGCAGCTTAATGGAGACCCAGTACTTC. Its protein product is CASSLMETQYF.

Relative to its sample, this clonotype is medium-sized. The CDR3 spells CASSLNSGAKNIQYF. Here the CDR3 DNA reads TGTGCCAGCAGTTTAAATTCCGGAGCCAAAAACATTCAGTACTTC. The chain employs TRBV12-3 or TRBV12-4 and TRBJ2-4, with D uncertain. V was cut by 2 bases and J by 0 bases, with 8 bases left in between. CDR3 length: 15 residues.

The J gene is TRBJ1-2, the V gene TRBV28; 9 bases agree with TRBD1. The CDR3 extends over 16 amino acids. Trimming cost V 5 bases and J 4 bases; bases outside gene matches: 11. The germline V gene has CDR1 MDHEN and CDR2 SYDVKM. CDR3 sequence: CASSPTRTGGTYGYTF. Written as DNA, the CDR3 is TGTGCCAGCAGTCCGACCAGAACAGGGGGCACCTATGGCTACACCTTC.

In its sample, this clonotype ranks as medium-sized. This chain connects TRBV5-1 to TRBJ2-4, with D unresolved. The CDR3 runs to 14 residues. V was clipped by 0 bases and J by 0 bases, with 4 bases between them. Germline lookup yields CDR1 SGHRS and CDR2 YFSETQ. CDR3 bases: TGCGCCAGCAGCTTGGGCCTAGCCAAAAACATTCAGTACTTC. It yields the protein CASSLGLAKNIQYF. Based on the CDR3 plus reference TRBV5-1 and TRBJ2-4, the full variable domain is KAGVTQTPRYLIKTRGQQVTLSCSPISGHRSVSWYQQTPGQGLQFLFEYFSETQRNKGNFPGRFSGRQFSNSRSEMNVSTLELGDSALYLCASSLGLAKNIQYFGAGTRLSVL.

In its sample, this clonotype is medium-sized. The V and J genes are TRBV5-1 and TRBJ2-3, with TRBD2 identical over 7 bases. The CDR3 has 16 residues. Unmatched junction bases numbered 6, after V lost 2 bases and J lost 0 bases. The V gene's germline CDR1 is SGHRS and CDR2 YFSETQ. CDR3 sequence reads: CASSLGGSGSTDTQYF. CDR3 bases: TGCGCCAGCAGCTTAGGCGGTAGCGGGAGCACAGATACGCAGTATTTT.

By share, this clonotype ranks as medium-sized. V usage is TRBV7-2 and J usage is TRBJ2-2; D unclear. The CDR3 is 11 amino acids. Germline CDR1 is SGHTA and CDR2 is FQGNSA. The V and J ends lost 1 base and 8 bases respectively, with 2 bases between them. The CDR3 DNA is TGTGCCAGCAGCTTAGAAGGGGAGCTGTTTTTT. This encodes CASSLEGELFF.

This clonotype counts as medium-sized. This chain uses TRBV27 with TRBJ2-3; D unclear. This CDR3 is built from 16 residues. V was trimmed by 7 bases and J by 4 bases, leaving 21 bases between them. Germline lookup yields CDR1 MNHEY and CDR2 SMNVEV (reference sequence). The CDR3 loop reads CASTLKGYSPADTQYF. The CDR3 bases are TGTGCCAGCACCCTCAAGGGCTATTCCCCCGCAGATACGCAGTATTTT.

This clonotype is labeled as medium-sized. The CDR3 DNA sequence: TGCAGTGCCTCCCATGGGACTCAGTTCTTC. Its translation is CSASHGTQFF. J is TRBJ2-1 and V is TRBV20-1; D possibly corresponds to TRBD2 (6 bases). The CDR3 contains 10 residues. Between the trimmed V and J ends, which lost 6 bases and 13 bases, there was a span of 13 bases. Per the germline V gene, CDR1 is DFQATT and CDR2 is SNEGSKA (reference sequence).

This clonotype is classed as medium-sized. The rearrangement uses TRBV28 and TRBJ1-1; the D gene is possibly TRBD1 (6 bases). The CDR3 spans 14 residues. Germline V gene sequence: CDR1 MDHEN, CDR2 SYDVKM. With 4 bases removed from V and 0 bases from J, the gap between germline ends came to 9 bases. The CDR3 nucleotides read TGTGCCAGCAGTTCATGGACAGTGAACACTGAAGCTTTCTTT. Translated: CASSSWTVNTEAFF. Complete variable domain (other parts from reference TRBV28 and TRBJ1-1): DVKVTQSSRYLVKRTGEKVFLECVQDMDHENMFWYRQDPGLGLRLIYFSYDVKMKEKGDIPEGYSVSREKKERFSLILESASTNQTSMYLCASSSWTVNTEAFFGQGTRLTVV.